This paragraph covers one T cell receptor (beta chain) sequence. What it recognizes is unknown. This sequence may be a read error, since a much larger clone differs from it by one base. The source of the sample is a study of molecular identifiers for immune sequencing clone quantification. Study results and caveats: The study found clones above 20 RNA copies held over 98% of effector molecules and under 1% in naive cells. Among approximately 1 million naive cells, as was reported, spiked Jurkat TCR RNA from one cell was detectable.

TCRdb reprocessed the PCR reads via MiXCR and lists one record per CDR3 protein. The table has 490,000 or so distinct CDR3 sequences, about a fifth seen once. V trimming: 2 bases; J trimming: 3 bases; junction bases outside the gene matches: 3. The CDR3 has 13 residues. Germline V gene lookup returns CDR1 GTSNPN and CDR2 SVGIG (reference sequence). Using 10%, 30% or 50% RNA, naive CD8 libraries were derived from around 20,000 to 990,000 sorted cells. The sequence derives from a human donor in good health. Some libraries in this study had Jurkat cell RNA spiked in. What was sequenced was naive CD8+ T cells from blood, with Jurkat cell RNA spiked in. As for subset: FACS-sorted CD8+CD4-CCR7+CD45RA+ naive T cells. The chain links TRBV30 to TRBJ1-1, with TRBD1 matching 7 bases. CDR3 region: CAWSYRGYTEAFF. CDR3 coding DNA: TGTGCCTGGAGTTACAGGGGATACACTGAAGCTTTCTTT.